These 2 T cell receptor beta chains were sequenced from one sample in a study of CD8+ T cells in alopecia areata. Treatment here: oral pan-JAK inhibitor, 5-10 mg twice daily. As the sequencing template, cDNA was produced by extracting RNA and reverse transcribing it. Repertoires were generated with immunoSEQ multiplex PCR, while TCRdb's copy carries only in-frame clones and drops some. The sample has 95,000 to 110,000 clones; less than 90% are singletons. The sample in question was CD8+ T cells sorted from blood, obtained at week 24, from a patient treated with tofacitinib. Receptor source: a human donor with alopecia areata.

The chain employs TRBV4-1 and TRBJ1-2; D call uncertain. This CDR3 is 14 amino acids long. The V gene lost 0 bases and the J gene lost 4 bases, with 9 bases spanning the gap. CDR1 is MGHRA and CDR2 is YSYEKL in the germline V gene. The CDR3 here is CASSQEPTPYGYTF. CDR3 coding DNA: TGCGCCAGCAGCCAAGAACCGACACCCTATGGCTACACCTTC.

J is TRBJ2-3 and V is TRBV27; 8 bases fit TRBD2. The CDR3 covers 15 residues. Germline lookup yields CDR1 MNHEY and CDR2 SMNVEV (reference sequence). V shed 5 bases and J 2 bases; nucleotides not matched to a gene: 6. DNA of the CDR3: TGTGCCAGCAGTCCCCCAGCGGGAGTCACAGATACGCAGTATTTT. The encoded protein is CASSPPAGVTDTQYF.